A selection of T cell receptor beta chains follows, all from one sample in a study of control samples from healthy donors and cancer patients. Produced via immunoSEQ multiplex PCR; TCRdb's table is partial and in-frame only. The sample shows about 160,000 clones, 96% of them seen only once. Sequenced: blood. These receptor sequences come from a woman aged 30 to 39 in good health. Both conserved end residues are part of each CDR3. D genes are given only for firm matches. For some rows the clone size is stated as once, few or many, or as a class when expanded; others skip it.

D gene	V gene	clone size	CDR3 length	J gene	CDR3 protein	CDR3 DNA
NA	TRBV9	NA	19	TRBJ2-2	CASSAGARQGQPKTGELFF	TGTGCCAGCAGCGCGGGGGCGCGGCAAGGTCAACCAAAGACCGGGGAGCTGTTTTTT
NA	TRBV30	NA	13	TRBJ1-6	CAWSVKDNSPLHF	TGTGCCTGGAGTGTAAAAGACAATTCACCCCTCCACTTT
NA	TRBV7-9	NA	16	TRBJ1-3	CASSPPAYGSGNTIYF	TGTGCCAGCAGCCCTCCTGCATACGGCTCTGGAAACACCATATATTTT
TRBD1	TRBV15	NA	18	TRBJ1-5	CATSRDLPGQFSNQPQHF	TGTGCCACCAGCAGAGACCTTCCGGGACAGTTCAGCAATCAGCCCCAGCATTTT
NA	TRBV6-5	NA	14	TRBJ1-2	CASSYSWGSSGYTF	TGTGCCAGCAGTTACTCGTGGGGCTCAAGTGGCTACACCTTC
TRBD1	TRBV12-3/TRBV12-4	NA	13	TRBJ1-5	CASSLGQGQPQHF	TGTGCCAGCAGTTTAGGACAGGGGCAGCCCCAGCATTTT
TRBD2	TRBV5-4	NA	14	TRBJ2-7	CASSWLGGSDEQYF	TGTGCCAGCAGCTGGCTGGGCGGGAGCGACGAGCAGTACTTC
NA	TRBV2	NA	12	TRBJ2-1	CASSDLRDEQFF	TGTGCCAGCAGTGATTTGCGTGATGAGCAGTTCTTC
NA	TRBV9	NA	15	TRBJ2-4	CASSVGSDAKNIQYF	TGTGCCAGCAGCGTCGGGAGTGATGCCAAAAACATTCAGTACTTC
NA	TRBV20-1	NA	11	TRBJ1-1	CSALLPGWTFF	TGCAGTGCCCTCCTCCCAGGGTGGACTTTCTTT
NA	TRBV30	once	14	TRBJ2-7	CAGTGGDLQIEQYF	TGTGCCGGCACAGGGGGGGACCTTCAAATCGAGCAGTACTTC
NA	TRBV2	NA	11	TRBJ2-1	CASSSYNEQFF	TGTGCCAGCAGCTCATACAATGAGCAGTTCTTC
NA	TRBV10-3	NA	15	TRBJ2-7	CAISEFRTSSYEQYF	TGTGCCATCAGTGAGTTTAGGACGTCATCCTACGAGCAGTACTTC
NA	TRBV28	NA	13	TRBJ2-2	CASVDGNTGELFF	TGTGCCAGTGTGGACGGAAACACCGGGGAGCTGTTTTTT
NA	TRBV20-1	NA	14	TRBJ2-7	CSASPLAVRDEQYF	TGCAGTGCTAGTCCTTTAGCGGTCCGGGACGAGCAGTACTTC
TRBD1	TRBV18	NA	15	TRBJ2-7	CASSNPGQTSYEQYF	TGTGCCAGCTCAAATCCGGGACAGACCTCCTACGAGCAGTACTTC
TRBD2	TRBV19	NA	14	TRBJ2-1	CASRTSGRAGEQFF	TGTGCCAGTCGGACTAGCGGGAGGGCCGGTGAGCAGTTCTTC